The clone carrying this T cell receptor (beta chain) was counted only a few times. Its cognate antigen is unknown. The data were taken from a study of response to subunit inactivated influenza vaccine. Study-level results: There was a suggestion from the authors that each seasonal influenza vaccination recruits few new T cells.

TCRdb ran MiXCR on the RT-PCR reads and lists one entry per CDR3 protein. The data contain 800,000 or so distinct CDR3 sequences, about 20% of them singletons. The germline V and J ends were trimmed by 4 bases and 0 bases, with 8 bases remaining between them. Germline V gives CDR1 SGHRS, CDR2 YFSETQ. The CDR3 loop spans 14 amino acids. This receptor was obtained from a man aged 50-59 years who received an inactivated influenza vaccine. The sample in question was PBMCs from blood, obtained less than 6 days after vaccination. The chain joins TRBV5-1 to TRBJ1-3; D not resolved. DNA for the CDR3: TGCGCCAGCAGCGAGGGCCTCTCTGGAAACACCATATATTTT. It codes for CASSEGLSGNTIYF.